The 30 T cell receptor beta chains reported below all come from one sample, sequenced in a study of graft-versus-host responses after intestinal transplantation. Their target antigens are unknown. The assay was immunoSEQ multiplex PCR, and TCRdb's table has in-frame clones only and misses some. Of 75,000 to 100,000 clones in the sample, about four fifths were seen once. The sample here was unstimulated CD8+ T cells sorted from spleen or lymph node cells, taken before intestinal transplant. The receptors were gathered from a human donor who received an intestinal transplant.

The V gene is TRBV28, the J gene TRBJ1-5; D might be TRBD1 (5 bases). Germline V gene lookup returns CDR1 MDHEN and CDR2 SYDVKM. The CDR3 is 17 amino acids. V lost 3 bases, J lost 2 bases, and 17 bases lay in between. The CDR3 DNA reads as TGTGCCAGCAGTTTCCTCTCTTTCCAGGGAGGCAATCAGCCCCAGCATTTT. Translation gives CASSFLSFQGGNQPQHF.

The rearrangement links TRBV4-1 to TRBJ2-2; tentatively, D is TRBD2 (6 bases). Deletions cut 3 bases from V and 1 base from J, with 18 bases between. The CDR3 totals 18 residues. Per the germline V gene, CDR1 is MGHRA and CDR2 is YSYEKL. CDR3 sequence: CASSHPAGGTVNTGELFF. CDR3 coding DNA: TGCGCCAGCAGCCATCCCGCGGGCGGGACTGTGAACACCGGGGAGCTGTTTTTT.

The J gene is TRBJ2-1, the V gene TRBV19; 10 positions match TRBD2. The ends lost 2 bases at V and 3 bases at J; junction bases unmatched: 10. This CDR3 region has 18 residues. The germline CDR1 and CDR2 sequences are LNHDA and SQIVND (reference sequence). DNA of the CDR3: TGTGCCAGTAGTATATCTCATCAGCGGGAGGGCCTCTACAATGAGCAGTTCTTC. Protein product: CASSISHQREGLYNEQFF.

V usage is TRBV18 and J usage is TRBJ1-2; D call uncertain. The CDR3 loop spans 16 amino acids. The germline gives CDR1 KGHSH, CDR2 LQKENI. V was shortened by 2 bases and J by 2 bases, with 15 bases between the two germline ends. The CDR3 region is CASSPIGAGENYGYTF. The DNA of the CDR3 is TGTGCCAGCTCACCAATAGGAGCAGGAGAAAACTATGGCTACACCTTC.

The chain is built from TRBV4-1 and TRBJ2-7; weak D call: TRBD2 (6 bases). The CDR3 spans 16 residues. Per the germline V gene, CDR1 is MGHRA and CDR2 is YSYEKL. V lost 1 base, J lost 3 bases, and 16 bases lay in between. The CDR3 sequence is CASSQVWVAVHYEQYF. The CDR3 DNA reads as TGCGCCAGCAGCCAAGTGTGGGTAGCGGTTCACTACGAGCAGTACTTC.

This CDR3 is CASSEFNSYNEQFF. The CDR3 nucleotides are TGTGCCAGCAGTGAATTTAACTCCTACAATGAGCAGTTCTTC. The V call is TRBV6-1, the J call TRBJ2-1; the D is unclear. Germline V lookup: CDR1 MNHNS, CDR2 SASEGT. This CDR3 spans 14 amino acids. Between the trimmed V and J ends, which lost 2 bases and 0 bases, there was a span of 5 bases.

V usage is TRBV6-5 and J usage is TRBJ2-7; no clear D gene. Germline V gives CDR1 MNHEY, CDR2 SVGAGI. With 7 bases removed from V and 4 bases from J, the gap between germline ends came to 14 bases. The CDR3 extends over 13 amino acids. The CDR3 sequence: CASTPAANYEQYF. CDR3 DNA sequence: TGTGCCAGCACCCCCGCAGCGAATTACGAGCAGTACTTC.

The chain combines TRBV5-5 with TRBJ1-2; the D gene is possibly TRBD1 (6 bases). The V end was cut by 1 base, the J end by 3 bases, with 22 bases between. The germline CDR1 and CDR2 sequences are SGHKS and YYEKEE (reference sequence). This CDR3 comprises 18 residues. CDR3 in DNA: TGTGCCAGCAGCTTGTTCGGCAGGGGAAATTTCTATTACTATGGCTACACCTTC. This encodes CASSLFGRGNFYYYGYTF.

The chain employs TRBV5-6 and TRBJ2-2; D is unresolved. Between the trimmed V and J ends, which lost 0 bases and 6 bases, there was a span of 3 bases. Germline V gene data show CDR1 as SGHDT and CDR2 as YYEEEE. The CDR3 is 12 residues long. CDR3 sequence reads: CASSLGSGELFF. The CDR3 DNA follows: TGTGCCAGCAGCTTGGGGTCCGGGGAGCTGTTTTTT.

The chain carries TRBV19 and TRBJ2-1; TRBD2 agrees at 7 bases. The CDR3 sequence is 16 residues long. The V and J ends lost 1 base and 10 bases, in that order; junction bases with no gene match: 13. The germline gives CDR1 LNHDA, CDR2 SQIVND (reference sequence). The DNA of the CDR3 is TGTGCCAGTAGTATAGGGGGTGGGGCGGGAGTTTGGGAGCAGTTCTTC. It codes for CASSIGGGAGVWEQFF. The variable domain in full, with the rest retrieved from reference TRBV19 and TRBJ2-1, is DGGITQSPKYLFRKEGQNVTLSCEQNLNHDAMYWYRQDPGQGLRLIYYSQIVNDFQKGDIAEGYSVSREKKESFPLTVTSAQKNPTAFYLCASSIGGGAGVWEQFFGPGTRLTVL.

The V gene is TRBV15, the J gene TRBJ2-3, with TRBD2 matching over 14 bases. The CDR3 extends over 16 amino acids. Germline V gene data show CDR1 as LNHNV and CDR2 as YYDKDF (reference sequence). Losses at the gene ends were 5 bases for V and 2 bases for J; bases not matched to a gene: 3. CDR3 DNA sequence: TGTGCCACCAGCGGGACTAGCGGGGGCCCCACAGATACGCAGTATTTT. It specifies CATSGTSGGPTDTQYF.

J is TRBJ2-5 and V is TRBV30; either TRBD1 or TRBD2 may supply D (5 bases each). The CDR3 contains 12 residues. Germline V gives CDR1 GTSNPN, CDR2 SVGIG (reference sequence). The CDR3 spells CAAGRAQETQYF. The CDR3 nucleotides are TGTGCGGCGGGCAGGGCCCAAGAGACCCAGTACTTC. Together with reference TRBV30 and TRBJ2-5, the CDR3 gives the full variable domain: SQTIHQWPATLVQPVGSPLSLECTVEGTSNPNLYWYRQAAGRGLQLLFYSVGIGQISSEVPQNLSASRPQDRQFILSSKKLLLSDSGFYLCAAGRAQETQYFGPGTRLLVL.

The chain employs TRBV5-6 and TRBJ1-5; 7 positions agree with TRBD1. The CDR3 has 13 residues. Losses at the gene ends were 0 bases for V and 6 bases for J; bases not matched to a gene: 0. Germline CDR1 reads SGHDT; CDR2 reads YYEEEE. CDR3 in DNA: TGTGCCAGCAGCTTGGCAGGGGGTCAGCCCCAGCATTTT. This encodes CASSLAGGQPQHF.

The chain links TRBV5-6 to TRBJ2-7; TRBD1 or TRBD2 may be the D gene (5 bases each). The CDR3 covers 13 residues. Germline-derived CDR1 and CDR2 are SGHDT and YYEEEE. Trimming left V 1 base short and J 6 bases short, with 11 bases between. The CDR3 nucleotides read TGTGCCAGCAGCTTGAGGGACCTGGGCGAGCAGTACTTC. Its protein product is CASSLRDLGEQYF.

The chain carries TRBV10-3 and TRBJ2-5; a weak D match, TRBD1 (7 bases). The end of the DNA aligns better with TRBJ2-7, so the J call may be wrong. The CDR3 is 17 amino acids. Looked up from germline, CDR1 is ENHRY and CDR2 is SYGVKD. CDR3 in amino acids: CAISIRGARRGSYEQYF. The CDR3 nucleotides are TGTGCCATCTCGATCAGGGGGGCCCGGAGGGGTTCCTACGAGCAGTACTTC.

CDR3 DNA sequence: TGTGCCAGCAGTACTGCCTCGGGAGGGCCTTACTACGAGCAGTACTTC. This codes for CASSTASGGPYYEQYF. The chain employs TRBV28 and TRBJ2-7; 8 bases map to TRBD2. This CDR3 is built from 16 residues. Germline CDR1 reads MDHEN; CDR2 reads SYDVKM. The V gene end was trimmed by 5 bases and the J gene end by 3 bases; junction bases not matched to a gene: 12.

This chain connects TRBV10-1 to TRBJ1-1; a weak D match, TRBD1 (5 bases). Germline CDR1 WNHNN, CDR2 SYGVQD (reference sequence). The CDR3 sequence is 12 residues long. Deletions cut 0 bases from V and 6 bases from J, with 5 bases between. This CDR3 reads CASSESGAEAFF. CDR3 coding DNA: TGCGCCAGCAGTGAGTCAGGGGCTGAAGCTTTCTTT.

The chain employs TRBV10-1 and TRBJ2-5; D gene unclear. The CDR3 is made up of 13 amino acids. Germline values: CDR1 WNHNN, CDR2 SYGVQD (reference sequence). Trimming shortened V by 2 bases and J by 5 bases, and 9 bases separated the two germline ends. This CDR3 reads CASSEGFWETQYF. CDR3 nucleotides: TGCGCCAGCAGTGAGGGGTTTTGGGAGACCCAGTACTTC.

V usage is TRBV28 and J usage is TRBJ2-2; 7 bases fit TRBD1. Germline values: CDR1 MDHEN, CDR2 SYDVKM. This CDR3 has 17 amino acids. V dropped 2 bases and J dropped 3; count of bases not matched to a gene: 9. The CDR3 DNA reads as TGTGCCAGCAGTTTACTTGTTGAGGGGGCCGACACCGGGGAGCTGTTTTTT. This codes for CASSLLVEGADTGELFF.

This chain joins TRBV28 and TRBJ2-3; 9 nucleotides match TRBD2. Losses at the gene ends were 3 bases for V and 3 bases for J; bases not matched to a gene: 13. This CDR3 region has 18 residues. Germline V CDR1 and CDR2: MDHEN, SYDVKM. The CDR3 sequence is CASSFPREGPMGTDTQYF. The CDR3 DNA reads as TGTGCCAGCAGTTTTCCGCGGGAGGGCCCCATGGGTACAGATACGCAGTATTTT.

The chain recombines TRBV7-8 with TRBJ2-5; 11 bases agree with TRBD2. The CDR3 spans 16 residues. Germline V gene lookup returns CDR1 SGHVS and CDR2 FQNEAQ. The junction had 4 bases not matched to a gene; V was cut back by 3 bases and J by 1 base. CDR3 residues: CASSLYGLAGQETQYF. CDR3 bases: TGTGCCAGCAGCTTGTATGGACTAGCGGGCCAAGAGACCCAGTACTTC.

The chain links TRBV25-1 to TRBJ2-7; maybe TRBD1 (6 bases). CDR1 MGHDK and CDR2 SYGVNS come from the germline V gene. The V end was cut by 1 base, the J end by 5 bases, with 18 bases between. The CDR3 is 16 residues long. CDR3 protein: CASSEFFPGEGDEQYF. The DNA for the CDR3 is TGTGCCAGCAGTGAATTTTTTCCAGGGGAAGGGGACGAGCAGTACTTC.

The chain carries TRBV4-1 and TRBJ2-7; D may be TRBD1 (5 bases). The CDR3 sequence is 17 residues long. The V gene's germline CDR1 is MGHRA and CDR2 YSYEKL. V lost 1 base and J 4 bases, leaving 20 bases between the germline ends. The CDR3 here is CASSQGPFRAPRYEQYF. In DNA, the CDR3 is TGCGCCAGCAGCCAAGGCCCCTTCAGGGCCCCTCGGTACGAGCAGTACTTC.

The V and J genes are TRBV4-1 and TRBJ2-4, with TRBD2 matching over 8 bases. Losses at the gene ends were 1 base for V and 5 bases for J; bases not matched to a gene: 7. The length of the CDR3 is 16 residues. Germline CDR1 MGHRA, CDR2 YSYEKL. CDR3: CASSQAGGGLENIQYF. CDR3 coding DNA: TGCGCCAGCAGCCAAGCGGGAGGGGGATTAGAAAACATTCAGTACTTC.

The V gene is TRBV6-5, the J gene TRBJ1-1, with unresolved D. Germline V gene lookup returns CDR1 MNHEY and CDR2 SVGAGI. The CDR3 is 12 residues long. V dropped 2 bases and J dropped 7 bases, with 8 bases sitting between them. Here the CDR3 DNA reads TGTGCCAGCAGTTACATGATTGGTGAAGCTTTCTTT. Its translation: CASSYMIGEAFF.

DNA for the CDR3: TGTGCCAGCAGCTTAGCCCCCCGGCCAGCCTCCTACAATGAGCAGTTCTTC. Protein: CASSLAPRPASYNEQFF. This chain joins TRBV7-6 and TRBJ2-1, with unresolved D. V gave up 0 bases and J gave up 0 bases, with 12 bases separating them. The CDR3 contains 17 residues. Germline V gene data show CDR1 as SGHVS and CDR2 as FNYEAQ.

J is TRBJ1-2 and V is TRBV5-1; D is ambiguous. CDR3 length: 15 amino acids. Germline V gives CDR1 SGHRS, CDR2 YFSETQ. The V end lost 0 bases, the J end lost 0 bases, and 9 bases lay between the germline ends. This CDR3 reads CASSLGWGSNYGYTF. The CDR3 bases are TGCGCCAGCAGCTTGGGGTGGGGTTCTAACTATGGCTACACCTTC.

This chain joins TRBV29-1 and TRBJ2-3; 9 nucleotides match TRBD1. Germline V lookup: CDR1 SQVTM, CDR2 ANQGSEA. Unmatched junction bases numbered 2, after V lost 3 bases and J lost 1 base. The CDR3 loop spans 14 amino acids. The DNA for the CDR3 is TGCAGCGTTGACAGGACAGGGGGCACAGATACGCAGTATTTT. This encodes CSVDRTGGTDTQYF.

CDR3 sequence: CASSYPPVTLNQPQHF. The DNA for the CDR3 is TGTGCCAGCAGTTACCCCCCAGTGACCCTCAATCAGCCCCAGCATTTT. This chain joins TRBV6-6 and TRBJ1-5; the D is unclear. CDR1 is MNHNY and CDR2 is SVGAGI in the germline V gene (reference sequence). The V end lost 2 bases, the J end lost 3 bases, and 14 bases lay between the germline ends. This CDR3 has 16 amino acids.

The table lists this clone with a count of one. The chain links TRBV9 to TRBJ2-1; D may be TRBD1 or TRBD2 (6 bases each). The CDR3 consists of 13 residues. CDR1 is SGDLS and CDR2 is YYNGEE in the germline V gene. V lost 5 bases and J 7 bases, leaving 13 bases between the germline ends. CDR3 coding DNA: TGTGCCAGCAGTGAGGGGGGCCAGAATGAGCAGTTCTTC. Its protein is CASSEGGQNEQFF.